The entry below describes one TCR beta chain. Antigen unknown. The V gene end was trimmed by 4 bases and the J gene end by 8 bases; junction bases not matched to a gene: 6. CDR3 length: 14 residues. In germline, CDR1 is SGHDT, CDR2 YYEEEE. This specimen comes from a study of cytomegalovirus exposure and HLA in healthy donors. Whole-study results and caveats: Donors were assumed by presence/absence analyses to have roughly uniform sequencing depth. CMV serostatus stood as the only immune exposure information on hand. Cytomegalovirus-associated TCR beta chains were listed, numbering 150 to 200.

The PCR ran on 60 Vbeta and 13 Jbeta primers. The method was immunoSEQ multiplex PCR; TCRdb's version includes in-frame clones alone and lacks a portion of them. The table shows over 130,000 clones, with roughly 80% occurring only once. The chain uses TRBV5-6 and TRBJ1-4; 9 bases line up with TRBD1. The sequenced material came from PBMCs. The clonotype originates from a female donor in good health and CMV-seronegative. The CDR3 reads CASSRQGDWEKLFF. CDR3 nucleotide sequence: TGTGCCAGCAGCCGACAGGGGGATTGGGAAAAACTGTTTTTT.